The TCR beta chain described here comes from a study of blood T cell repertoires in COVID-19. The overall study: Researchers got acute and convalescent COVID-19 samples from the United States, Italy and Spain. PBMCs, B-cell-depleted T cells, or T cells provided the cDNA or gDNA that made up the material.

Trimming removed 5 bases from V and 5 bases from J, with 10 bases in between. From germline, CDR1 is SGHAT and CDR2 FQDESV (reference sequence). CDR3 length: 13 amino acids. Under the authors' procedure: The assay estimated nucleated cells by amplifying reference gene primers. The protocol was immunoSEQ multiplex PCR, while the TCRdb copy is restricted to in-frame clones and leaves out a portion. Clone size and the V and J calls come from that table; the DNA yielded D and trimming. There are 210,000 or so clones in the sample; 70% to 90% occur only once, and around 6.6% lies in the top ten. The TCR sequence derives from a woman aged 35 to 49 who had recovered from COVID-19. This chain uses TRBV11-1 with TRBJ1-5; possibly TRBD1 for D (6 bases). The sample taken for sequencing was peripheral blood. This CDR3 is CASSVTGDQPQHF. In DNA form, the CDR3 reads TGTGCCAGCAGCGTGACAGGAGATCAGCCCCAGCATTTT.